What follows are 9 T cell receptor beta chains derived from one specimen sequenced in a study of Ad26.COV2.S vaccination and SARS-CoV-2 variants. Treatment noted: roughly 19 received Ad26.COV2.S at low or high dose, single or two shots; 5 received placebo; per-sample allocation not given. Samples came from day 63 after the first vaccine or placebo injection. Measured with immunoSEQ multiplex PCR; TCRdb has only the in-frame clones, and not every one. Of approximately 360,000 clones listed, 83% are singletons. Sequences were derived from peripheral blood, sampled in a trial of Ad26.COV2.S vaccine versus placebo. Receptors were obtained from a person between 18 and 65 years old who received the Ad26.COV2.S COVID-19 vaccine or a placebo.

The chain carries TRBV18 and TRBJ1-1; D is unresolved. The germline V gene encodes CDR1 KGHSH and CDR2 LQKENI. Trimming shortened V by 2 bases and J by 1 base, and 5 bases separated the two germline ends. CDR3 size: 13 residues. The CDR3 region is CASSPSENTEAFF. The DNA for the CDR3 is TGTGCCAGCTCACCATCGGAGAACACTGAAGCTTTCTTT.

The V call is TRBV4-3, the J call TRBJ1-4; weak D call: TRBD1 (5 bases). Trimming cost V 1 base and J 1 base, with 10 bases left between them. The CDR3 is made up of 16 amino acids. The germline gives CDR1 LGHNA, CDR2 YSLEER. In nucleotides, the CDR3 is TGCGCCAGCAGCCAAGCCGCAGGGTTAACTAATGAAAAACTGTTTTTT. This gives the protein CASSQAAGLTNEKLFF.

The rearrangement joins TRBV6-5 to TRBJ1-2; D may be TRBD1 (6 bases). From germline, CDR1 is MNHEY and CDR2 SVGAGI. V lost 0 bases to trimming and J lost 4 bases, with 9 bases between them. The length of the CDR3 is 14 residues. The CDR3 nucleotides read TGTGCCAGCAGTTACTCGTCGGGGGCCTATGGCTACACCTTC. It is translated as CASSYSSGAYGYTF.

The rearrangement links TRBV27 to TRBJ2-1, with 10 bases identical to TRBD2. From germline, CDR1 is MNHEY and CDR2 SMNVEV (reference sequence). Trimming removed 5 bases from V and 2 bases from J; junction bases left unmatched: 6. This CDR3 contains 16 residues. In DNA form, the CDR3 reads TGTGCCAGCAGTCCGAGCGGGGGGGATGCCTACAATGAGCAGTTCTTC. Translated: CASSPSGGDAYNEQFF.

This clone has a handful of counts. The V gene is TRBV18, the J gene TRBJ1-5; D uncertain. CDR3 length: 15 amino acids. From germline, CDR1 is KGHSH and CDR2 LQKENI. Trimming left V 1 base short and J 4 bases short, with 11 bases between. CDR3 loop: CASSPQRRQNQPQHF. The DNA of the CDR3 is TGTGCCAGCTCACCACAGAGACGGCAGAATCAGCCCCAGCATTTT.

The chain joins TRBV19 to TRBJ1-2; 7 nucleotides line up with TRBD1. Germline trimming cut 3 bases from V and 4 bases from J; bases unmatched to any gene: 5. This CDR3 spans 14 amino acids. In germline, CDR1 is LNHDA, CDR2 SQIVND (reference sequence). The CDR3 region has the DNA TGTGCCAGTAGTATCGGAGACAGGGTCTATGGCTACACCTTC. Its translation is CASSIGDRVYGYTF.

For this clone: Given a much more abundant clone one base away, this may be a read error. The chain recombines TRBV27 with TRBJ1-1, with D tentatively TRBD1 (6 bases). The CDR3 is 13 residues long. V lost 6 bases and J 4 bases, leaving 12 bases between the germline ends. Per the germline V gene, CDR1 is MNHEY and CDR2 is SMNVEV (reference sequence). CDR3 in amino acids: CASSPRGGTEAFF. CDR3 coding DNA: TGTGCCAGCAGCCCGAGGGGGGGCACTGAAGCTTTCTTT.

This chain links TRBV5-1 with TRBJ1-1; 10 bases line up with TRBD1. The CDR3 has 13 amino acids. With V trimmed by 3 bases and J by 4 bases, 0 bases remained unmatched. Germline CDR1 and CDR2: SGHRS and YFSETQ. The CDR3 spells CASSWTGGTEAFF. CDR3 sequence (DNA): TGCGCCAGCAGCTGGACAGGGGGCACTGAAGCTTTCTTT. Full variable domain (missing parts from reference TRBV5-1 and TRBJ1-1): KAGVTQTPRYLIKTRGQQVTLSCSPISGHRSVSWYQQTPGQGLQFLFEYFSETQRNKGNFPGRFSGRQFSNSRSEMNVSTLELGDSALYLCASSWTGGTEAFFGQGTRLTVV.

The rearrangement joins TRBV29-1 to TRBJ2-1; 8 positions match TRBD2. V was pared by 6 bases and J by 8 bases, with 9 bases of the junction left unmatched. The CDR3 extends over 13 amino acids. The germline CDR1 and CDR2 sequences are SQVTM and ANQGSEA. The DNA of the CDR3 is TGCAGCGTCCGCGGGGGGCGTGGGGATGAGCAGTTCTTC. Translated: CSVRGGRGDEQFF.